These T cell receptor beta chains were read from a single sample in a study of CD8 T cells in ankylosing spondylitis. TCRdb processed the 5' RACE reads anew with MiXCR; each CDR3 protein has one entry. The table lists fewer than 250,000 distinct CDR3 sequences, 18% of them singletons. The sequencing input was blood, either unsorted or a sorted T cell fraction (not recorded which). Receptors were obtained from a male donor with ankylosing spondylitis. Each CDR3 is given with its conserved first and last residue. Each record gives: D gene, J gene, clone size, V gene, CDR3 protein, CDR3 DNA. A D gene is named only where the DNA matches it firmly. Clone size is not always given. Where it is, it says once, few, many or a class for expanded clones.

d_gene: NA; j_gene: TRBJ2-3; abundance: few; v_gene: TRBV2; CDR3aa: CASSEGAPGYVGRYTDTQYF; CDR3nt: TGTGCCAGCAGTGAAGGGGCGCCGGGATACGTCGGGCGTTACACAGATACGCAGTATTTT
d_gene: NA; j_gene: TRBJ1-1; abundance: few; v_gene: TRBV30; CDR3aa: CAWGEGMNTEAFF; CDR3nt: TGTGCCTGGGGCGAGGGGATGAACACTGAAGCTTTCTTT
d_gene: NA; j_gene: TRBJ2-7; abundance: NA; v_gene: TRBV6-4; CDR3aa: CASMAGYEQYF; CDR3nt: TGTGCCAGCATGGCGGGATACGAGCAGTATTTC
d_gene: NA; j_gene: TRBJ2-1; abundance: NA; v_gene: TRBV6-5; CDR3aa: CASSSPGAGVNEQFF; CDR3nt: TGTGCCAGCAGTTCCCCGGGGGCGGGAGTCAATGAGCAGTTCTTC
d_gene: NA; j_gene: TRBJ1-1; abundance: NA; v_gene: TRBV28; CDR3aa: CASDTNTEAFF; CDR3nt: TGTGCCAGTGATACAAACACTGAAGCTTTCTTT
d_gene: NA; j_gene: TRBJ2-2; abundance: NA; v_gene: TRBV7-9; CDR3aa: CASRTTGALTGELFF; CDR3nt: TGTGCCAGCAGGACCACAGGAGCCCTAACCGGGGAGCTGTTTTTT
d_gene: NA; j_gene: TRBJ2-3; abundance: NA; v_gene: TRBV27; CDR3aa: CASSLIMAERHTDTQYF; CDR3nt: TGTGCCAGCAGTTTAATTATGGCGGAAAGGCATACAGATACGCAGTATTTT
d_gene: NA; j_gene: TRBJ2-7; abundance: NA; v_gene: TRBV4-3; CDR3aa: CASSPGTLLSYEQYF; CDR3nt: TGCGCCAGCAGCCCCGGGACACTTCTCTCCTACGAGCAGTACTTC
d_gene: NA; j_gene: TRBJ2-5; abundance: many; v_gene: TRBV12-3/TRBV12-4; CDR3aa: CASSPRGPFIETQYF; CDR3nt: TGTGCCAGCAGTCCCCGGGGGCCGTTCATCGAGACCCAGTACTTC
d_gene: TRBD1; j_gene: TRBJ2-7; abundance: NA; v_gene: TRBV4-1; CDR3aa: CASSPSGTGAYEQYF; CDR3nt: TGCGCCAGCAGCCCATCCGGGACAGGGGCCTACGAGCAGTACTTC
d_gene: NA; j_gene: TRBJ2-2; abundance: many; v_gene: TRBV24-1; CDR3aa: CAAKDGNTGELFF; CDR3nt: TGTGCCGCGAAGGACGGGAACACCGGGGAGCTGTTTTTT
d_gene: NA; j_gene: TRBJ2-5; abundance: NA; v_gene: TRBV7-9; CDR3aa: CASIHGSVQTQYF; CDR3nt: TGTGCCAGCATCCACGGGAGTGTGCAGACCCAGTACTTC
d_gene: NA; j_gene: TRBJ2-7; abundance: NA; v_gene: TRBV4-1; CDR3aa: CASSQEGPPRSYEQYF; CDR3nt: TGCGCCAGCAGCCAAGAAGGGCCTCCCAGGAGCTACGAGCAGTACTTC
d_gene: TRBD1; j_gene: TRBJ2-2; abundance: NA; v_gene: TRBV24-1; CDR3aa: CATSDGTGSNNPGELFF; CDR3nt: TGTGCCACCAGTGACGGGACAGGGAGTAATAATCCCGGGGAGCTGTTTTTT
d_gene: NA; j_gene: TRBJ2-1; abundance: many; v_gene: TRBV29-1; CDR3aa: CSVEGFGLLNEQFF; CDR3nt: TGCAGCGTTGAAGGATTTGGGCTTCTCAATGAGCAGTTCTTC
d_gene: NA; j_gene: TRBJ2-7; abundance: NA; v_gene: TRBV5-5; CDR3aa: CASSLEQGYYEQYF; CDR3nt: TGTGCCAGCAGCTTGGAGCAGGGATACTACGAGCAGTACTTC
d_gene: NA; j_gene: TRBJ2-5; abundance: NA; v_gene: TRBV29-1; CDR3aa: CSVAGEETQYF; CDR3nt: TGCAGCGTAGCAGGGGAGGAGACCCAGTACTTC
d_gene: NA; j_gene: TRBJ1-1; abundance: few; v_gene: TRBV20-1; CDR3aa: CSAREEPMNTEAFF; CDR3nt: TGCAGTGCTAGGGAAGAACCCATGAACACTGAAGCTTTCTTT
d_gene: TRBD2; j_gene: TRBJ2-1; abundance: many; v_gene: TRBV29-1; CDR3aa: CSVGPSGASYNEQFF; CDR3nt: TGCAGCGTTGGGCCTAGCGGGGCTTCATACAATGAGCAGTTCTTC
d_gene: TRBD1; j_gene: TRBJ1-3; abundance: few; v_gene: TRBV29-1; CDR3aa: CSVEDRGTGRKTIYF; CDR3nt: TGCAGCGTTGAAGATCGCGGGACAGGGAGGAAAACCATATATTTT
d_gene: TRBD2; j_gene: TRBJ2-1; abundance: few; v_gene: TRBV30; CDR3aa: CAWSGLAVSNEQFF; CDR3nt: TGTGCCTGGAGTGGGCTAGCGGTCTCCAATGAGCAGTTCTTC
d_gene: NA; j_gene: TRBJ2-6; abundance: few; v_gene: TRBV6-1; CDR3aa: CASSPQGNSGANVLTF; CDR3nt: TGTGCCAGCAGTCCGCAGGGGAACTCTGGGGCCAACGTCCTGACTTTC
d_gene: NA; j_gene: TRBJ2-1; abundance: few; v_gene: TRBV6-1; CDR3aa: CASTAGAYNEQFF; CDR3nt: TGTGCCAGCACGGCAGGGGCCTACAATGAGCAGTTCTTC
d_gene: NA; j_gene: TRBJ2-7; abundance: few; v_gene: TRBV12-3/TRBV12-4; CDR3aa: CASSFGDGLTQVYEQYF; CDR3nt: TGTGCCAGCAGTTTTGGTGACGGGCTAACTCAGGTGTACGAGCAGTACTTC
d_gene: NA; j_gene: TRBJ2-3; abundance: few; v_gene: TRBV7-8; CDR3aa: CASSKYREDTQYF; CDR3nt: TGTGCCAGCAGCAAATACAGGGAAGATACGCAGTATTTT
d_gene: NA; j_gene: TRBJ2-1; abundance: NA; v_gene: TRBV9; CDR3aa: CASSVGAEQFF; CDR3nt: TGTGCCAGCAGCGTAGGTGCTGAGCAGTTCTTC
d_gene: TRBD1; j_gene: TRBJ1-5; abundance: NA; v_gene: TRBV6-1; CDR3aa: CASSDREGSNQPQHF; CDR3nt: TGTGCCAGCTCGGACAGGGAAGGTAGCAATCAGCCCCAGCATTTT
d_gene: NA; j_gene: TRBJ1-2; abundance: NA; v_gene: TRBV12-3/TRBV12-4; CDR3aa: CASSLVLDGYTF; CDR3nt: TGTGCCAGCAGTTTGGTCCTAGATGGCTACACCTTC
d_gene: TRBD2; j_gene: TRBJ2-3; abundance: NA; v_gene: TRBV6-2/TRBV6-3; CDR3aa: CASRPRLAGGTDTQYF; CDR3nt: TGTGCCAGCAGACCAAGACTAGCGGGGGGCACAGATACGCAGTATTTT
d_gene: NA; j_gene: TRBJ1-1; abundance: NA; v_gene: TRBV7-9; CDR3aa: CASSLGQGTTEAFF; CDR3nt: TGTGCCAGCAGCTTAGGCCAGGGGACCACTGAAGCTTTCTTT
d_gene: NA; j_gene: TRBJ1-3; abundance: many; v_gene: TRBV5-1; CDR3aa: CASRGTPGNTIYF; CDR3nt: TGCGCCAGCAGAGGAACTCCTGGAAACACCATATATTTT
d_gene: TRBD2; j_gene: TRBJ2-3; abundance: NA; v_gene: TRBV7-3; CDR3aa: CASSSVAGVTDTQYF; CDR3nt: TGTGCCAGCAGCTCCGTAGCGGGAGTCACAGATACGCAGTATTTT
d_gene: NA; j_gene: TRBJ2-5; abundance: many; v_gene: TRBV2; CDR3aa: CASSDRETQYF; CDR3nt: TGTGCCAGCAGCGATAGGGAAACCCAGTACTTC
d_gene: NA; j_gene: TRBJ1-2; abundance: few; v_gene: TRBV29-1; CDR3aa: CSVASGRYWYGYTF; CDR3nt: TGCAGCGTTGCCTCGGGACGCTACTGGTATGGCTACACCTTC
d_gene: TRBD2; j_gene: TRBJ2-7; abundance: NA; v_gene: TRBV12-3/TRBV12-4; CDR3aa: CASSLTAGVNEQYF; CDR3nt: TGTGCCAGCAGTTTAACCGCGGGAGTTAACGAGCAGTACTTC
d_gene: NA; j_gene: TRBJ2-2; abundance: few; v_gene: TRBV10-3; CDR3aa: CAIISEPDGELFF; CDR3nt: TGTGCCATCATTTCAGAGCCGGACGGGGAGCTGTTTTTT
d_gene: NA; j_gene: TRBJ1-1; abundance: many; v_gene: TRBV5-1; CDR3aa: CASSLGVMNTEAFF; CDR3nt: TGCGCCAGCAGCTTGGGGGTCATGAACACTGAAGCTTTCTTT
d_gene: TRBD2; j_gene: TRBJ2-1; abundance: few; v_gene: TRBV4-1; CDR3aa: CASSQAGLAGGSYNEQFF; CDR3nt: TGCGCCAGCAGCCAAGCAGGGCTAGCGGGGGGTTCCTACAATGAGCAGTTCTTC
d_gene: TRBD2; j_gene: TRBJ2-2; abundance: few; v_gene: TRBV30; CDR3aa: CAGLATLRRAGELFF; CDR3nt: TGTGCCGGACTAGCGACGCTAAGGCGGGCCGGGGAGCTGTTTTTT
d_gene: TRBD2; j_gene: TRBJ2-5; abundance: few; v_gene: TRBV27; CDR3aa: CASSILLTSGVALGTQYF; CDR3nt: TGTGCCAGCAGTATCCTCCTAACTAGCGGAGTGGCCCTAGGGACCCAGTACTTC
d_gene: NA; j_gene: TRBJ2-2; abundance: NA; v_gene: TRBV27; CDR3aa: CASYPTSPNTGELFF; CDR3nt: TGTGCCAGCTACCCCACTAGCCCGAACACCGGGGAGCTGTTTTTT
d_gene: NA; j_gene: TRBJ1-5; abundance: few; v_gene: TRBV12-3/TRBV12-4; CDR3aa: CASSLRGIQPQHF; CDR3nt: TGTGCCAGCAGTTTAAGGGGAATTCAGCCCCAGCATTTT
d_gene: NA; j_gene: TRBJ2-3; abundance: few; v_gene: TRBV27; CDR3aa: CASRRGPASTDTQYF; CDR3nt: TGTGCCAGCAGGCGGGGCCCCGCGAGCACAGATACGCAGTATTTT